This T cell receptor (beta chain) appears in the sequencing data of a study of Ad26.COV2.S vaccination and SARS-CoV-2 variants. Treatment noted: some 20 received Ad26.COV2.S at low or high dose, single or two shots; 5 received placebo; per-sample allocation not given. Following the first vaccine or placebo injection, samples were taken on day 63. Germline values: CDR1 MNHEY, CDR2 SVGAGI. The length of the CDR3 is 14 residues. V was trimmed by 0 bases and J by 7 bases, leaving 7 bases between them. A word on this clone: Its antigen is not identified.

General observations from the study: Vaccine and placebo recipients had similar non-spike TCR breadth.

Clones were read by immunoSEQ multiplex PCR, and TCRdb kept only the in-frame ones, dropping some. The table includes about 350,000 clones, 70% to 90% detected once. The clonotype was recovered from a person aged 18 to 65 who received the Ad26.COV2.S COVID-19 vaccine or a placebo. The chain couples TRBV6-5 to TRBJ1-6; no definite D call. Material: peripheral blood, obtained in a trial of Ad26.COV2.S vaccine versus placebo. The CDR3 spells CASSYSKGNSPLHF. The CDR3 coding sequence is TGTGCCAGCAGTTACTCGAAAGGAAATTCACCCCTCCACTTT.